This TCR beta chain was recorded in a study of shared clonotypes between healthy human individuals. CD45RO negativity and positive selection for CCR7 defined naive CD8 cells, a population that excluded terminally differentiated effector memory CD45RA+ cells. A word on this clone: The antigen remains undetermined.

The CDR3 totals 8 residues. V was cut by 8 bases and J by 7 bases, with 2 bases left in between. Regarding the study as a whole: Naive subsets, compared against memory subsets, generally had larger estimated richness values. Four donors shared 4.5% to 6.5% of their naive CD4 clonotypes.

A roughly 200 ng quantity of DNA, some 30,000 T cell genomes, went into the sorted-subset replicate PCRs. Produced via immunoSEQ multiplex PCR; TCRdb's table is partial and in-frame only. Of 550,000 to 650,000 clones in the sample, roughly 96% were seen once. The receptor was derived from a woman in her twenties or thirties in good health. The chain employs TRBV23-1 and TRBJ1-2; D gene unclear. TRBV23-1 is labeled an ORF, and its function is uncertain. The sequencing sample was made of naive CD8+ T cells sorted from blood. In nucleotides, the CDR3 is TGCGCCAGCTTTGGCTACACCTTC. This sequence encodes CASFGYTF.